This T cell receptor (beta chain) originates from a study of PD-1 blockade in classical Hodgkin lymphoma. Turning to the study itself: Once every 2 weeks, patients received intravenous nivolumab at 3 mg/kg.

To note about this clone: The target antigen is unknown.

Time point: cycle 4 day 1 (C4D1), after about 6 weeks of nivolumab. All patients experienced relapse after autologous stem cell transplantation, and brentuximab vedotin exposure was variable. By magnetic negative selection, CD4+ T cells were purified from thawed PBMCs. V lost 1 base, J lost 2 bases, and 10 bases stayed unmatched. Germline assignment: CDR1 SGHDN and CDR2 FVKESK. The CDR3 has 17 amino acids. TCRdb keeps only in-frame clones here, not all; method: immunoSEQ multiplex PCR. Of 25,000 to 35,000 clones listed, around 80% are singletons. Broader study findings: TCR diversity at baseline was reported to be reduced in newly diagnosed patients relative to healthy donors.

This chain links TRBV14 with TRBJ2-5; 7 nucleotides align to TRBD1. The specimen comprised CD4+ T cells from blood, sampled before the fourth cycle of nivolumab. The TCR was taken from a human donor with classical Hodgkin lymphoma. The CDR3 loop reads CASSQGTGSVAQETQYF. The CDR3 DNA reads as TGTGCCAGCAGCCAAGGGACAGGCAGCGTAGCTCAAGAGACCCAGTACTTC.